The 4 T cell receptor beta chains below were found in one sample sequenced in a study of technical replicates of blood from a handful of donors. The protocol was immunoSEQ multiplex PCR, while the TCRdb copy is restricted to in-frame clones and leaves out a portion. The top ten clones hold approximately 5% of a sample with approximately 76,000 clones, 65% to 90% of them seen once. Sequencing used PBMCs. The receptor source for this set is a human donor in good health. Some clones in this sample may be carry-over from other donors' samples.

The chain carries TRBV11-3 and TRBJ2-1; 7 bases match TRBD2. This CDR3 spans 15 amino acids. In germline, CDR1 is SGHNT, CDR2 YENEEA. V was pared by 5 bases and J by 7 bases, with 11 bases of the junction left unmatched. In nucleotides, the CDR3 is TGTGCCAGCAGCGGAAAGCGGGGCCCTTGGAATGAGCAGTTCTTC. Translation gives CASSGKRGPWNEQFF.

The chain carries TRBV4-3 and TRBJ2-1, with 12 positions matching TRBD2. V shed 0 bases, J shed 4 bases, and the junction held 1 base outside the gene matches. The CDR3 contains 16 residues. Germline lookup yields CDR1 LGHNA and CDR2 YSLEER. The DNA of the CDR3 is TGCGCCAGCAGCCAAGACCTAGCGGGGGGGTACAATGAGCAGTTCTTC. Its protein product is CASSQDLAGGYNEQFF.

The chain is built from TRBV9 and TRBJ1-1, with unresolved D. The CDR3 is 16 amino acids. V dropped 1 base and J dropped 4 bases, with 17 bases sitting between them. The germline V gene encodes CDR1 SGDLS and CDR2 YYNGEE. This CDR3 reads CASSVSEGGWGTEAFF. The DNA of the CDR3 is TGTGCCAGCAGCGTATCAGAGGGAGGGTGGGGCACTGAAGCTTTCTTT.

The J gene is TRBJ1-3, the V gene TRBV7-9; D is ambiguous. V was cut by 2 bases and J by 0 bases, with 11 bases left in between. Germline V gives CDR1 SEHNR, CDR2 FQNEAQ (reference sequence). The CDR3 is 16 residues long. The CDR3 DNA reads TGTGCCAGCAGCTTATTGAAAGCGAGCTCTGGAAACACCATATATTTT. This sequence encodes CASSLLKASSGNTIYF.